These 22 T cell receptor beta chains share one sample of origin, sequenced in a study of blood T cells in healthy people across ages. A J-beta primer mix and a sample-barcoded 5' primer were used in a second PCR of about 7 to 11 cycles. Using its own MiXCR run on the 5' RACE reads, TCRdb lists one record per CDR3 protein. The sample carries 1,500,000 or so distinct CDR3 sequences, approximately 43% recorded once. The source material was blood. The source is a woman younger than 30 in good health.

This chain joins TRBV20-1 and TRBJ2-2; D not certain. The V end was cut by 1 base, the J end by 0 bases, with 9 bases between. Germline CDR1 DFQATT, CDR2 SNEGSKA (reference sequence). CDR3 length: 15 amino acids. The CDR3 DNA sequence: TGCAGTGCTAGAGGCGCTCCTGCGAACACCGGGGAGCTGTTTTTT. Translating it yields CSARGAPANTGELFF.

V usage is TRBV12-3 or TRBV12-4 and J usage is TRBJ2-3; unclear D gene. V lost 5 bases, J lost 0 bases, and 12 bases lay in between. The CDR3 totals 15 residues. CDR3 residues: CASSLSAESTDTQYF. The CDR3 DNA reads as TGTGCCAGCAGTCTTTCGGCAGAGAGCACAGATACGCAGTATTTT.

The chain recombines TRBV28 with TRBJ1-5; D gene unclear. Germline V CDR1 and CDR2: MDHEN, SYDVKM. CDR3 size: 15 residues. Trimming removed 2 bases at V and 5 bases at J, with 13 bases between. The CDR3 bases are TGTGCCAGCAGTTTAAAGCCAACAAGCCATCAGCCCCAGCATTTT. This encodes CASSLKPTSHQPQHF.

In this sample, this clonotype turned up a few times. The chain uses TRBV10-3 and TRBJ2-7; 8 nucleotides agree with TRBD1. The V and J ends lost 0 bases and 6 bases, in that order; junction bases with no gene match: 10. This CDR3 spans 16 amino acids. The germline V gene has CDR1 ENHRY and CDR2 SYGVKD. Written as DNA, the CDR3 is TGTGCCATCAGTGAGTCTATGGGACAGGAGATTTTCGAGCAGTACTTC. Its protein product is CAISESMGQEIFEQYF.

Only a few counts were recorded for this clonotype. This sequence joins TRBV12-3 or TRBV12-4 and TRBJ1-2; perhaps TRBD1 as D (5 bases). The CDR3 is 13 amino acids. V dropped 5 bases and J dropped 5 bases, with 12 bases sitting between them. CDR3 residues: CASSASGTYGYTF. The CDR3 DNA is TGTGCCAGCAGTGCATCCGGGACGTATGGCTACACCTTC.

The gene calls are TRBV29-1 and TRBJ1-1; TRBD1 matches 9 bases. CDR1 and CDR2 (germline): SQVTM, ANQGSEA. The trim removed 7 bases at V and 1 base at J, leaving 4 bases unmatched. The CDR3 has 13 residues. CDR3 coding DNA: TGCAGCGCCGCGACAGGGGGGAACACTGAAGCTTTCTTT. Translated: CSAATGGNTEAFF.

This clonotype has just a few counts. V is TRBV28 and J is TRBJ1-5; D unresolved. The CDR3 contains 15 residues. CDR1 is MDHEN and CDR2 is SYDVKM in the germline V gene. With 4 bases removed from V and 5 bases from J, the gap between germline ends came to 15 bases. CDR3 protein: CASSSSVSFHQPQHF. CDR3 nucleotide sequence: TGTGCCAGCAGTTCCTCAGTCTCTTTTCATCAGCCCCAGCATTTT.

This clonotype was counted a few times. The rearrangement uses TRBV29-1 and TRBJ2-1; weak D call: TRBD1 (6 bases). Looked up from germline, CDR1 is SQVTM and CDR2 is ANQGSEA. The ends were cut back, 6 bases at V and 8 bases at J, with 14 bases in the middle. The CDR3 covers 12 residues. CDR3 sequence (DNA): TGCAGCGTGCTCACAGGGATCCATGAGCAGTTCTTC. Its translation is CSVLTGIHEQFF.

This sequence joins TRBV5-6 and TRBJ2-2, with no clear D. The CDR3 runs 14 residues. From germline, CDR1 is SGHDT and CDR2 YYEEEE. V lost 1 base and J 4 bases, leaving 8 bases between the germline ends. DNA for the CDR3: TGTGCCAGCAGCTTGAGGCGGAGCACCGGGGAGCTGTTTTTT. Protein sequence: CASSLRRSTGELFF.

Here the CDR3 DNA reads TGTGCCAGCAGTTTCGCCGTTAGCGGGAGGAACACCTACGAGCAGTACTTC. Its protein product is CASSFAVSGRNTYEQYF. The V gene is TRBV2, the J gene TRBJ2-7, with TRBD2 matching 10 bases. The CDR3 totals 17 residues. J lost 2 bases, V lost 5 bases, and 12 bases had no gene match. Germline CDR1 and CDR2: SNHLY and FYNNEI.

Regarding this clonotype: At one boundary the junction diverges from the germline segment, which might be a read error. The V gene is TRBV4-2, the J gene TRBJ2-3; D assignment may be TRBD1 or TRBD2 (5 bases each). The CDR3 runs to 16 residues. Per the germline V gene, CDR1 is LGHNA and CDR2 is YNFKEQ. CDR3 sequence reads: CASSQERDGYTDTQDF. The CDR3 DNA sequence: TGTGCCAGCAGCCAAGAAAGGGACGGGTACACAGATACGCAGGATTTT.

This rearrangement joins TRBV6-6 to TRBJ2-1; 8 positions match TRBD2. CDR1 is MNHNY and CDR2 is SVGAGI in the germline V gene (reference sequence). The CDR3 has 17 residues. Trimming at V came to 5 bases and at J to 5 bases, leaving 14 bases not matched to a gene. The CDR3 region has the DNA TGTGCCAGCAGTACCTTCGGGGGCGGGGGGCTACACAATGAGCAGTTCTTC. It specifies CASSTFGGGGLHNEQFF.

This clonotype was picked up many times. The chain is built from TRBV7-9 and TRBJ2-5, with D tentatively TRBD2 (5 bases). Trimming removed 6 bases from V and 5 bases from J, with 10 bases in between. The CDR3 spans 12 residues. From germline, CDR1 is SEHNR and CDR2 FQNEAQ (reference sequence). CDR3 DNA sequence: TGTGCCAGCAGTTTACTAGGCGAGACCCAGTACTTC. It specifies CASSLLGETQYF.

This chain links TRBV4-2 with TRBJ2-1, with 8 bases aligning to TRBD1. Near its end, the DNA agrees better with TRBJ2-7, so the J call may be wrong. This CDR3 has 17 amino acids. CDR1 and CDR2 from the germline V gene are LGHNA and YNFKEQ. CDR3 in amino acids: CASSLRAQGDTYNEQYF. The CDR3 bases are TGTGCCAGCAGCCTTCGGGCACAGGGGGACACCTACAATGAGCAGTACTTC.

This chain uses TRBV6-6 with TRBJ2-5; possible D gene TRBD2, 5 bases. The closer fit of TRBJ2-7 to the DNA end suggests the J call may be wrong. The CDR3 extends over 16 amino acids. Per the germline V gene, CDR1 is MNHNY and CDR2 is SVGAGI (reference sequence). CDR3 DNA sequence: TGTGCCAGCATGGCAAGCGGATTCCTTAGCTCCTACGAGCAGTACTTC. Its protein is CASMASGFLSSYEQYF.

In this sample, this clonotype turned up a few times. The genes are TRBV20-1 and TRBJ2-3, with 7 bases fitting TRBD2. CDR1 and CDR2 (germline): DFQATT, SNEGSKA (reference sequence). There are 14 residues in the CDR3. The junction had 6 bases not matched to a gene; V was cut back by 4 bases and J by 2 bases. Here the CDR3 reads CSANWGGSTDTQYF. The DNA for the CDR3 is TGCAGTGCTAACTGGGGGGGATCCACAGATACGCAGTATTTT.

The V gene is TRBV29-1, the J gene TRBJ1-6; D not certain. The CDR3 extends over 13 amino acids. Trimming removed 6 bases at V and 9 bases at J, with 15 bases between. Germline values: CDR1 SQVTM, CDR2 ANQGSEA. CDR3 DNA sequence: TGCAGCGTCGCAGACGGCCGGGGTTCACCCCTCCACTTT. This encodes CSVADGRGSPLHF.

CDR3 amino acids: CASGGTGYVDEQYF. For the CDR3, the DNA is TGTGCCAGCGGCGGGACAGGGTATGTGGACGAGCAGTACTTC. The chain is built from TRBV12-3 or TRBV12-4 and TRBJ2-7; the match to TRBD1 covers 9 bases. CDR3 length: 14 residues. V lost 8 bases, J lost 5 bases, and 10 bases stayed unmatched.

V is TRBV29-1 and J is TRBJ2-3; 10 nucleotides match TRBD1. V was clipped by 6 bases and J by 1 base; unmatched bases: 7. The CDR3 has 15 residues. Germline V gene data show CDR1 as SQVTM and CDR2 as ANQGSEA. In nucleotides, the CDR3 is TGCAGCGTCGCCCGGACAGGGGGTCGCACAGATACGCAGTATTTT. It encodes CSVARTGGRTDTQYF.

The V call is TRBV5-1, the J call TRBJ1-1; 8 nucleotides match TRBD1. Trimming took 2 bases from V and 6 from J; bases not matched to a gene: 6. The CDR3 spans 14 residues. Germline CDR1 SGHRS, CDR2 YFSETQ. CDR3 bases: TGCGCCAGCAGCTTTGAATCAGGGGGCGCTGAAGCTTTCTTT. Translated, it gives CASSFESGGAEAFF.

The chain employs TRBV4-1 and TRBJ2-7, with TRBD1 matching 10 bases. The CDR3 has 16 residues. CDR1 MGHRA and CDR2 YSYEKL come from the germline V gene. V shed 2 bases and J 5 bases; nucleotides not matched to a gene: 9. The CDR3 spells CASSQFPGTGAHEQYF. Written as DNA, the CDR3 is TGCGCCAGCAGCCAATTTCCCGGGACAGGGGCCCACGAGCAGTACTTC.

CDR3 nucleotide sequence: TGCAGTGCTAGAGGGCCTAGCGGGGGCTACGAGCAGTACTTC. It translates to CSARGPSGGYEQYF. The genes are TRBV20-1 and TRBJ2-7, with TRBD2 identical over 10 bases. The CDR3 spans 14 residues. Losses at the gene ends were 1 base for V and 3 bases for J; bases not matched to a gene: 3. Germline V gene sequence: CDR1 DFQATT, CDR2 SNEGSKA (reference sequence).